These 15 T cell receptor beta chains originate from one sample sequenced in a study of early T cells in non-severe SARS-CoV-2 infection (dated by TCRdb to the early 2020s). Libraries came from 5' RACE. The instrument was a NextSeq 500. Clones were called with MiXCR by TCRdb after fastp trimmed the public reads at Q25, and only in-frame beta chains were retained. Each CDR3 protein gets just one entry, which takes the most common genes and DNA from the rows behind it. Present in this sample are around 68,000 distinct CDR3 sequences, approximately 6% of which were seen just once. The ten largest account for 3% to 4% of the sample. The sample was whole blood, taken at baseline. The receptors were sampled from an adult who was a healthcare worker with PCR-confirmed SARS-CoV-2 infection or an uninfected control (not recorded which).

Of note for this clonotype: A read error is possible here, since a much larger clone lies one base away. The V gene is TRBV27, the J gene TRBJ2-1, with 7 bases identical to TRBD2. This CDR3 comprises 14 residues. Germline-derived CDR1 and CDR2 are MNHEY and SMNVEV (reference sequence). CDR3 nucleotides: TGTGACAGCAGTAAGGCTAGCGGTATCAATGAGCAGTTCTTC. Encoded protein: CDSSKASGINEQFF.

This clonotype was seen at least ten times. V is TRBV6-6 and J is TRBJ2-3, with TRBD1 matching over 7 bases. The CDR3 contains 14 residues. The V gene end was trimmed by 6 bases and the J gene end by 4 bases; junction bases not matched to a gene: 7. Germline V gives CDR1 MNHNY, CDR2 SVGAGI (reference sequence). CDR3 sequence: CASSLTGVADTQYF. In DNA form, the CDR3 reads TGTGCCAGCAGCCTAACAGGGGTCGCAGATACGCAGTATTTT.

In this sample, this clonotype turned up a few times. This CDR3 reads CASNPGTGQETQYF. CDR3 sequence (DNA): TGTGCCAGCAACCCGGGAACAGGTCAAGAGACCCAGTACTTC. The V gene is TRBV7-9, the J gene TRBJ2-5; D is tentatively TRBD1 or TRBD2 (5 bases each). V lost 7 bases and J 2 bases, leaving 14 bases between the germline ends. CDR3 length equals 14 residues. Germline CDR1 reads SEHNR; CDR2 reads FQNEAQ (reference sequence). Variable domain in full (rest from reference TRBV7-9 and TRBJ2-5): DTGVSQNPRHKITKRGQNVTFRCDPISEHNRLYWYRQTLGQGPEFLTYFQNEAQLEKSRLLSDRFSAERPKGSFSTLEIQRTEQGDSAMYLCASNPGTGQETQYFGPGTRLLVL.

The sample holds many counts of this clonotype. The V call is TRBV7-3, the J call TRBJ2-2; D not certain. The germline gives CDR1 SGHTA, CDR2 FQGTGA. V gave up 6 bases and J gave up 2 bases, with 4 bases separating them. The CDR3 is 12 residues long. The CDR3 loop is CASRSNTGELFF. The DNA of the CDR3 is TGTGCCAGCAGGAGTAACACCGGGGAGCTGTTTTTT.

This clonotype was observed many times. The CDR3 coding sequence is TGTGCCAGCAGACAAGATCAGCCCCAGCATTTT. Residues: CASRQDQPQHF. V gene TRBV6-6 combines with J gene TRBJ1-5; D is unresolved. The CDR3 contains 11 residues. The V gene lost 6 bases and the J gene lost 5 bases, with 5 bases spanning the gap. Germline CDR1 reads MNHNY; CDR2 reads SVGAGI (reference sequence).

This clonotype was seen repeatedly, ten times or more. V usage is TRBV29-1 and J usage is TRBJ1-1; possible D gene TRBD1, 5 bases. CDR1 and CDR2 from the germline V gene are SQVTM and ANQGSEA. The V end was cut by 6 bases, the J end by 5 bases, with 13 bases between. The CDR3 runs to 12 residues. For the CDR3, the DNA is TGCAGCGTCGGGGGGATGGGGACTGAAGCTTTCTTT. Encoded protein: CSVGGMGTEAFF. Full variable domain (missing parts from reference TRBV29-1 and TRBJ1-1): SAVISQKPSRDICQRGTSLTIQCQVDSQVTMMFWYRQQPGQSLTLIATANQGSEATYESGFVIDKFPISRPNLTFSTLTVSNMSPEDSSIYLCSVGGMGTEAFFGQGTRLTVV.

The chain recombines TRBV4-3 with TRBJ1-1; D unresolved. V shed 0 bases and J shed 4 bases, with 12 bases lying between them. The CDR3 runs 15 residues. The V gene's germline CDR1 is LGHNA and CDR2 YSLEER. CDR3 DNA sequence: TGCGCCAGCAGCCAAGATCGGCACCTAGGCACTGAAGCTTTCTTT. Amino acid sequence: CASSQDRHLGTEAFF.

This clonotype was seen more than once but under ten times. This rearrangement joins TRBV29-1 to TRBJ2-3, with 9 bases lining up with TRBD2. The CDR3 is 16 amino acids. Losses at the gene ends were 4 bases for V and 0 bases for J; bases not matched to a gene: 8. CDR1 is SQVTM, CDR2 ANQGSEA, per germline. The CDR3 DNA is TGCAGCGTTGCTAGCGGGACTCACGATAGCACAGATACGCAGTATTTT. It yields the protein CSVASGTHDSTDTQYF.

This clonotype was detected only a few times. The chain combines TRBV28 with TRBJ2-1; TRBD1 agrees at 7 bases. V lost 4 bases to trimming and J lost 4 bases; unmatched junction nucleotides: 4. The CDR3 covers 14 residues. Germline CDR1 and CDR2: MDHEN and SYDVKM. CDR3 DNA sequence: TGTGCCAGCAGTTGGGACAGAGAGTACAATGAGCAGTTCTTC. It codes for CASSWDREYNEQFF.

This clonotype was found many times. The V and J genes are TRBV12-3 or TRBV12-4 and TRBJ2-1; a weak D match, TRBD2 (6 bases). Trimming took 4 bases from V and 7 from J, leaving 14 bases between them. The CDR3 loop spans 14 amino acids. DNA of the CDR3: TGTGCCAGCAGTTCCCGGGGGATCCTTAATGAGCAGTTCTTC. As protein: CASSSRGILNEQFF.

Ten or more counts support this clonotype. This chain links TRBV4-1 with TRBJ1-2, with TRBD1 matching over 10 bases. The CDR3 runs 15 residues. CDR1 and CDR2 (germline): MGHRA, YSYEKL. The J segment lost 7 bases and the V segment lost 5 bases, leaving 10 bases of the junction unmatched. CDR3 sequence (DNA): TGCGCCAGCAGCTCCCAGGGACAGGGGCGCGGTGGCTACACCTTC. Its protein product is CASSSQGQGRGGYTF.

This clonotype showed up many times. The V and J genes are TRBV12-5 and TRBJ1-2; D may be TRBD1 (5 bases). In germline, CDR1 is LGHNT, CDR2 FRNRAP. This CDR3 contains 14 residues. Trimming left V 1 base short and J 8 bases short, with 14 bases between. The CDR3 sequence: CASGLGYRGAGYTF. The CDR3 DNA reads as TGTGCTAGTGGTTTGGGGTATAGGGGAGCCGGCTACACCTTC.

In this sample, this clonotype turned up many times. V gene TRBV6-5 combines with J gene TRBJ1-1; 7 bases match TRBD1. Germline CDR1 and CDR2: MNHEY and SVGAGI. Germline trimming cut 6 bases from V and 6 bases from J; bases unmatched to any gene: 7. The CDR3 totals 13 residues. CDR3 residues: CASRTDRVAEAFF. As DNA, the CDR3 is TGTGCCAGCAGAACCGACAGGGTCGCTGAAGCTTTCTTT.

This clonotype was found many times. The genes are TRBV19 and TRBJ2-3, with TRBD2 as a possible D gene (6 bases). V was shortened by 3 bases and J by 4 bases, with 11 bases between the two germline ends. CDR3 length equals 14 residues. Germline CDR1 is LNHDA and CDR2 is SQIVND (reference sequence). The CDR3 protein is CASSINGSPDTQYF. The CDR3 DNA sequence: TGTGCCAGTAGTATTAACGGGAGCCCAGATACGCAGTATTTT. Variable domain in full (rest from reference TRBV19 and TRBJ2-3): DGGITQSPKYLFRKEGQNVTLSCEQNLNHDAMYWYRQDPGQGLRLIYYSQIVNDFQKGDIAEGYSVSREKKESFPLTVTSAQKNPTAFYLCASSINGSPDTQYFGPGTRLTVL.

V usage is TRBV6-6 and J usage is TRBJ2-1, with 9 nucleotides matching TRBD2. This CDR3 contains 15 residues. The V segment lost 6 bases and the J segment 5 bases; nucleotides outside the gene matches: 8. Germline V gene lookup returns CDR1 MNHNY and CDR2 SVGAGI (reference sequence). The CDR3 DNA follows: TGTGCCAGCAGCCCGGGGCTAGCGGGGAACAATGAGCAGTTCTTC. It specifies CASSPGLAGNNEQFF.